The next 6 T cell receptor beta chains were all read from a single sample in a study of tumor-infiltrating lymphocytes in localized non-small cell lung cancer. Produced via immunoSEQ multiplex PCR; TCRdb's table is partial and in-frame only. In the table there are around 9,600 clones, around 73% of which are singletons. Input material: lung tumor tissue. The source of these receptors is a human donor with non-small cell lung cancer.

V usage is TRBV7-9 and J usage is TRBJ1-4, with D possibly being TRBD1 (6 bases). The CDR3 has 18 amino acids. Germline V lookup: CDR1 SEHNR, CDR2 FQNEAQ (reference sequence). The ends were cut back, 0 bases at V and 0 bases at J, with 14 bases in the middle. CDR3 residues: CASSLAGHRDSTNEKLFF. In DNA, the CDR3 is TGTGCCAGCAGCTTAGCGGGGCACAGGGACTCAACTAATGAAAAACTGTTTTTT.

CDR3 loop: CASSPGTASRDIQYF. DNA for the CDR3: TGTGCCAGCAGCCCTGGGACAGCGTCTAGAGACATTCAGTACTTC. This chain connects TRBV5-6 to TRBJ2-4, with 7 bases fitting TRBD1. Losses at the gene ends were 4 bases for V and 8 bases for J; bases not matched to a gene: 12. The CDR3 covers 15 residues. The germline V gene has CDR1 SGHDT and CDR2 YYEEEE.

The genes are TRBV7-5 and TRBJ1-5. TRBV7-5 is a pseudogene. The CDR3 sequence is 14 residues long. The CDR3 protein is CARSLGPGYQPQHF. For the CDR3, the DNA is TGTGCCAGAAGCTTAGGTCCGGGGTATCAGCCCCAGCATTTT.

V and J are TRBV7-2 and TRBJ2-3, with a weak D call TRBD2 (5 bases). The CDR3 totals 15 residues. Trimming left V 5 bases short and J 2 bases short, with 14 bases between. Germline values: CDR1 SGHTA, CDR2 FQGNSA. The CDR3 DNA is TGTGCCAGCAGCCCTCGACTAACCCTCACAGATACGCAGTATTTT. Its protein is CASSPRLTLTDTQYF.

This chain connects TRBV5-1 to TRBJ2-1, with 7 bases identical to TRBD2. The CDR3 extends over 18 amino acids. J lost 6 bases, V lost 0 bases, and 15 bases had no gene match. Germline CDR1 reads SGHRS; CDR2 reads YFSETQ. CDR3 coding DNA: TGCGCCAGCAGCTTGGTTCTAGCGGACCCGTGGAGGGGCAATGAGCAGTTCTTC. Translation: CASSLVLADPWRGNEQFF.

This sequence joins TRBV6-1 and TRBJ1-2; no definite D call. The CDR3 has 14 residues. Germline CDR1 is MNHNS and CDR2 is SASEGT. The V gene lost 1 base and the J gene lost 0 bases, with 6 bases spanning the gap. In DNA, the CDR3 is TGTGCCAGCAGTGAAGTATTAGCTAACTATGGCTACACCTTC. Its translation is CASSEVLANYGYTF.